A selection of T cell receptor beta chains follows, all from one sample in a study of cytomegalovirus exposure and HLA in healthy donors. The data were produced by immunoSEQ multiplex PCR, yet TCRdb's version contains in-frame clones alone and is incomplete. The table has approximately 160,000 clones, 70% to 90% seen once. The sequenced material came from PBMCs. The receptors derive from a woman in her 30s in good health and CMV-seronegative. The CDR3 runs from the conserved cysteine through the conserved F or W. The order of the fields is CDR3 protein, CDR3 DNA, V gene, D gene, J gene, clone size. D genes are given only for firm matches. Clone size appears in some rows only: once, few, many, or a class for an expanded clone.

CDR3aa: CASSKVGAVGEQYF
CDR3nt: TGCGCCAGCAGCAAGGTGGGGGCCGTGGGTGAGCAGTACTTC
v_gene: TRBV4-1
d_gene: -
j_gene: TRBJ2-7
abundance: -

CDR3aa: CASSPSRNSGNTIYF
CDR3nt: TGTGCCAGCTCACCAAGCCGCAACTCTGGAAACACCATATATTTT
v_gene: TRBV18
d_gene: -
j_gene: TRBJ1-3
abundance: -

CDR3aa: CASSPRTGLQETQYF
CDR3nt: TGTGCCAGCAGCCCTAGGACAGGCCTCCAAGAGACCCAGTACTTC
v_gene: TRBV7-6
d_gene: TRBD1
j_gene: TRBJ2-5
abundance: -

CDR3aa: CATSRDLTYEQFF
CDR3nt: TGTGCCACCAGCAGAGATTTAACCTATGAGCAGTTCTTC
v_gene: TRBV15
d_gene: -
j_gene: TRBJ2-1
abundance: -

CDR3aa: CASSQESAGAYNEQFF
CDR3nt: TGTGCCAGCAGCCAAGAATCGGCGGGGGCATACAATGAGCAGTTCTTC
v_gene: TRBV4-2
d_gene: -
j_gene: TRBJ2-1
abundance: -

CDR3aa: CASSQDLNRGWSYNEQFF
CDR3nt: TGCGCCAGCAGCCAAGACCTAAACAGGGGTTGGTCCTACAATGAGCAGTTCTTC
v_gene: TRBV4-3
d_gene: TRBD1
j_gene: TRBJ2-1
abundance: -

CDR3aa: CAWSLDGKVYNEQFF
CDR3nt: TGTGCCTGGAGTCTGGATGGGAAGGTTTACAATGAGCAGTTCTTC
v_gene: TRBV30
d_gene: -
j_gene: TRBJ2-1
abundance: once

CDR3aa: CASSGPGGNEQFF
CDR3nt: TGTGCCAGCAGTGGGCCCGGCGGGAATGAGCAGTTCTTC
v_gene: TRBV6-1
d_gene: -
j_gene: TRBJ2-1
abundance: -

CDR3aa: CASSLEGTEIGELFF
CDR3nt: TGCGCCAGCAGCTTGGAAGGGACAGAGATCGGGGAGCTGTTTTTT
v_gene: TRBV5-1
d_gene: TRBD1
j_gene: TRBJ2-2
abundance: -

CDR3aa: CASSLGAGTTLQETQYF
CDR3nt: TGTGCTAGCAGCTTGGGTGCCGGGACAACCCTGCAGGAGACCCAGTACTTC
v_gene: TRBV7-7
d_gene: -
j_gene: TRBJ2-5
abundance: -

CDR3aa: CASSVRWGSVTDTQYF
CDR3nt: TGTGCCAGCAGTGTAAGGTGGGGGTCGGTAACAGATACGCAGTATTTT
v_gene: TRBV2
d_gene: -
j_gene: TRBJ2-3
abundance: -

CDR3aa: CASSFTRDPSTEQYF
CDR3nt: TGTGCCAGCAGTTTTACGCGGGATCCTTCCACCGAGCAGTACTTC
v_gene: TRBV28
d_gene: -
j_gene: TRBJ2-7
abundance: -

CDR3aa: CASSSSGSSYNEQFF
CDR3nt: TGTGCCAGCAGCTCTAGCGGGAGCTCCTACAATGAGCAGTTCTTC
v_gene: TRBV11-3
d_gene: TRBD2
j_gene: TRBJ2-1
abundance: -

CDR3aa: CAISDRGEQFF
CDR3nt: TGTGCCATCAGTGATCGTGGGGAGCAGTTCTTC
v_gene: TRBV10-3
d_gene: -
j_gene: TRBJ2-1
abundance: -

CDR3aa: CASSLSQSYEQYF
CDR3nt: TGTGCCAGCAGCTTGTCACAGTCCTACGAGCAGTACTTC
v_gene: TRBV5-4
d_gene: -
j_gene: TRBJ2-7
abundance: -

CDR3aa: CASSLVATVNTEAFF
CDR3nt: TGTGCCAGCAGCTTGGTGGCGACAGTCAACACTGAAGCTTTCTTT
v_gene: TRBV5-6
d_gene: -
j_gene: TRBJ1-1
abundance: -

CDR3aa: CASSLSRTGGAYGYTF
CDR3nt: TGTGCCAGCAGTTTATCGAGAACAGGGGGCGCCTATGGCTACACCTTC
v_gene: TRBV27
d_gene: TRBD1
j_gene: TRBJ1-2
abundance: -

CDR3aa: CASSLEGDRNQPQHF
CDR3nt: TGTGCCAGCAGCTTAGAAGGGGACCGTAATCAGCCCCAGCATTTT
v_gene: TRBV7-9
d_gene: -
j_gene: TRBJ1-5
abundance: -

CDR3aa: CASSPALAGLSTDTQYF
CDR3nt: TGTGCCAGTAGTCCCGCATTGGCAGGACTTAGCACAGATACGCAGTATTTT
v_gene: TRBV19
d_gene: -
j_gene: TRBJ2-3
abundance: -

CDR3aa: CASSALNTAYEQYF
CDR3nt: TGTGCCAGCAGTGCCCTAAATACAGCCTACGAGCAGTACTTC
v_gene: TRBV28
d_gene: -
j_gene: TRBJ2-7
abundance: -

CDR3aa: CSFAGAGGETGELFF
CDR3nt: TGCAGCTTTGCGGGTGCGGGAGGAGAAACCGGGGAGCTGTTTTTT
v_gene: TRBV29-1
d_gene: TRBD2
j_gene: TRBJ2-2
abundance: -

CDR3aa: CSVPLGYSGDSYNEQFF
CDR3nt: TGCAGCGTCCCCCTCGGGTATAGCGGGGACTCCTACAATGAGCAGTTCTTC
v_gene: TRBV29-1
d_gene: TRBD2
j_gene: TRBJ2-1
abundance: -

CDR3aa: CASSGQGIQETQYF
CDR3nt: TGTGCCAGTAGTGGACAGGGAATCCAAGAGACCCAGTACTTC
v_gene: TRBV19
d_gene: TRBD1
j_gene: TRBJ2-5
abundance: -

CDR3aa: CASSPDQNQPQHF
CDR3nt: TGTGCCAGCAGTCCAGACCAAAATCAGCCCCAGCATTTT
v_gene: TRBV6-5
d_gene: -
j_gene: TRBJ1-5
abundance: -

CDR3aa: CASSLFGQASYEQYF
CDR3nt: TGTGCCAGCAGCTTATTTGGACAAGCCAGCTACGAGCAGTACTTC
v_gene: TRBV13
d_gene: -
j_gene: TRBJ2-7
abundance: -

CDR3aa: CASSLESRGAYNEQFF
CDR3nt: TGCGCCAGCAGCTTGGAATCGCGGGGAGCCTACAATGAGCAGTTCTTC
v_gene: TRBV5-1
d_gene: -
j_gene: TRBJ2-1
abundance: -

CDR3aa: CASSLARGNTNTEAFF
CDR3nt: TGTGCCAGCAGCTTGGCGCGGGGGAATACGAACACTGAAGCTTTCTTT
v_gene: TRBV5-4
d_gene: -
j_gene: TRBJ1-1
abundance: -

CDR3aa: CASSTKRTATNQPQHF
CDR3nt: TGTGCCAGCAGTACTAAGCGGACAGCTACTAATCAGCCCCAGCATTTT
v_gene: TRBV6-4
d_gene: -
j_gene: TRBJ1-5
abundance: -

CDR3aa: CASSSIRYRGQYF
CDR3nt: TGTGCCAGCAGCTCGATCAGATATCGTGGGCAGTACTTC
v_gene: TRBV11-1
d_gene: -
j_gene: TRBJ2-7
abundance: few

CDR3aa: CASSFTGTDTQYF
CDR3nt: TGTGCCAGCAGCTTTACAGGGACAGATACGCAGTATTTT
v_gene: TRBV11-2
d_gene: -
j_gene: TRBJ2-3
abundance: -

CDR3aa: CASSLDRGGIETQYF
CDR3nt: TGCGCCAGCAGCTTGGACAGGGGGGGCATAGAGACCCAGTACTTC
v_gene: TRBV5-1
d_gene: -
j_gene: TRBJ2-5
abundance: -

CDR3aa: CASSLVGLDLHEQYF
CDR3nt: TGTGCCAGCAGCTTAGTTGGTCTAGATCTGCACGAGCAGTACTTC
v_gene: TRBV7-9
d_gene: -
j_gene: TRBJ2-7
abundance: -

CDR3aa: CASSPGLAVGETQYF
CDR3nt: TGTGCCAGCAGTCCAGGACTAGCGGTAGGCGAGACCCAGTACTTC
v_gene: TRBV27
d_gene: TRBD2
j_gene: TRBJ2-5
abundance: -

CDR3aa: CASRRTGYQETQYF
CDR3nt: TGTGCCAGCAGGAGGACAGGTTACCAAGAGACCCAGTACTTC
v_gene: TRBV5-6
d_gene: TRBD1
j_gene: TRBJ2-5
abundance: -

CDR3aa: CALTGDTEAFF
CDR3nt: TGTGCCCTGACAGGAGACACTGAAGCTTTCTTT
v_gene: TRBV30
d_gene: -
j_gene: TRBJ1-1
abundance: -

CDR3aa: CASSQAGTGINTGELFF
CDR3nt: TGTGCCAGCAGCCAAGCTGGGACAGGAATTAACACCGGGGAGCTGTTTTTT
v_gene: TRBV4-2
d_gene: TRBD1
j_gene: TRBJ2-2
abundance: -

CDR3aa: CASTLGGSNRYTF
CDR3nt: TGTGCCAGCACCCTGGGGGGATCTAATCGCTACACCTTC
v_gene: TRBV5-6
d_gene: -
j_gene: TRBJ1-2
abundance: -

CDR3aa: CASSQGRAGGQTSTDTQYF
CDR3nt: TGCGCCAGCAGCCAAGGGCGAGCGGGGGGACAAACTAGCACAGATACGCAGTATTTT
v_gene: TRBV4-1
d_gene: TRBD2
j_gene: TRBJ2-3
abundance: -

CDR3aa: CASSLAKPGFYGYTF
CDR3nt: TGTGCCAGCAGCTTGGCCAAACCGGGTTTTTATGGCTACACCTTC
v_gene: TRBV5-6
d_gene: -
j_gene: TRBJ1-2
abundance: -

CDR3aa: CASSMRADSHGYTF
CDR3nt: TGTGCCAGTAGTATGCGGGCAGACTCTCACGGCTACACCTTC
v_gene: TRBV19
d_gene: -
j_gene: TRBJ1-2
abundance: -

CDR3aa: CASRVQGVVVSGELFF
CDR3nt: TGTGCCAGCAGAGTACAGGGGGTAGTCGTGTCCGGGGAGCTGTTTTTT
v_gene: TRBV2
d_gene: TRBD1
j_gene: TRBJ2-2
abundance: -

CDR3aa: CSVGTGRHQPQHF
CDR3nt: TGCAGCGTGGGCACAGGGCGCCATCAGCCCCAGCATTTT
v_gene: TRBV29-1
d_gene: -
j_gene: TRBJ1-5
abundance: -

CDR3aa: CASSLGGGTDLETQYF
CDR3nt: TGTGCCAGCAGCTTAGGGGGAGGGACAGACCTAGAGACCCAGTACTTC
v_gene: TRBV7-2
d_gene: -
j_gene: TRBJ2-5
abundance: -

CDR3aa: CASSNRDRANNEQFF
CDR3nt: TGTGCCAGTAGTAATCGGGACAGGGCCAACAATGAGCAGTTCTTC
v_gene: TRBV19
d_gene: TRBD1
j_gene: TRBJ2-1
abundance: -

CDR3aa: CASSPPVGSGANVLTF
CDR3nt: TGTGCCAGCAGTCCACCGGTAGGGTCTGGGGCCAACGTCCTGACTTTC
v_gene: TRBV6-6
d_gene: -
j_gene: TRBJ2-6
abundance: -

CDR3aa: CASSLQGAGTGVETQYF
CDR3nt: TGTGCCAGCAGTTTACAGGGGGCCGGGACAGGGGTTGAGACCCAGTACTTC
v_gene: TRBV27
d_gene: TRBD1
j_gene: TRBJ2-5
abundance: few

CDR3aa: CASSPVRVGEQFF
CDR3nt: TGTGCCAGCTCACCAGTCAGGGTCGGCGAGCAGTTCTTC
v_gene: TRBV18
d_gene: -
j_gene: TRBJ2-1
abundance: -

CDR3aa: CASSGRGTRNGPYEQYF
CDR3nt: TGTGCCAGCAGCGGGCGCGGGACACGTAATGGCCCCTACGAGCAGTACTTC
v_gene: TRBV7-2
d_gene: -
j_gene: TRBJ2-7
abundance: -

CDR3aa: CASSQDASSGGPPHNEQFF
CDR3nt: TGCGCCAGCAGCCAAGATGCCTCTAGCGGGGGGCCTCCCCACAATGAGCAGTTCTTC
v_gene: TRBV4-3
d_gene: TRBD2
j_gene: TRBJ2-1
abundance: -